The 3 T cell receptor beta chains listed next were all sequenced from one sample in a study of blood T cell repertoires in COVID-19. This table comes from immunoSEQ multiplex PCR, and its TCRdb copy is limited to in-frame clones, with some not included. Among around 270,000 clones listed, over 80% were seen once. Sequencing was done on a sample of PBMCs or T cells enriched from blood (not recorded which). These TCRs come from a woman in her thirties or forties who had been exposed to COVID-19.

The chain couples TRBV2 to TRBJ1-3; maybe TRBD1 (5 bases). V lost 10 bases, J lost 1 base, and 14 bases lay in between. The CDR3 totals 14 residues. Germline CDR1 SNHLY, CDR2 FYNNEI. The CDR3 spells CATKQGDSGNTIYF. The CDR3 nucleotides read TGTGCCACTAAACAAGGGGATTCTGGAAACACCATATATTTT. The full variable domain, in which reference TRBV2 and TRBJ1-3 provide the parts outside the CDR3, is EPEVTQTPSHQVTQMGQEVILRCVPISNHLYFYWYRQILGQKVEFLVSFYNNEISEKSEIFDDQFSVERPDGSNFTLKIRSTKLEDSAMYFCATKQGDSGNTIYFGEGSWLTVV.

V usage is TRBV6-5 and J usage is TRBJ2-7; a possible D gene is TRBD1 (5 bases). The CDR3 consists of 15 residues. CDR1 is MNHEY, CDR2 SVGAGI, per germline. V lost 0 bases to trimming and J lost 6 bases, with 15 bases between them. The CDR3 here is CASSYSLGASGEQYF. In DNA, the CDR3 is TGTGCCAGCAGTTACTCGTTAGGGGCCTCCGGCGAGCAGTACTTC.

The V call is TRBV7-8, the J call TRBJ2-3, with 8 bases that match TRBD2. Trimming removed 4 bases from V and 1 base from J; junction bases left unmatched: 7. The V gene's germline CDR1 is SGHVS and CDR2 FQNEAQ. CDR3 size: 16 residues. The CDR3 DNA reads TGTGCCAGCAGCTCCGGAATAGCGGGACGCACAGATACGCAGTATTTT. It yields the protein CASSSGIAGRTDTQYF.